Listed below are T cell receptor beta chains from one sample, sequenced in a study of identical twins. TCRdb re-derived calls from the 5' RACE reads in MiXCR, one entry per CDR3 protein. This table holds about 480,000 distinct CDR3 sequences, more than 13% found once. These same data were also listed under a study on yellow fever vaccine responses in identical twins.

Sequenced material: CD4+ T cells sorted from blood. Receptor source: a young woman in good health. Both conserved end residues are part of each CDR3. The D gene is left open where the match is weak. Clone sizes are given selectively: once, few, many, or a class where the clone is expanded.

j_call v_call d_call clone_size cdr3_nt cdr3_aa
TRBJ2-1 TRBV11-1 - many TGTGCCAGCAGACAGGGCTCCTACAATGAGCAGTTCTTC CASRQGSYNEQFF
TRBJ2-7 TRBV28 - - TGTGCCAGCAGTCAGTCGACAGCTCCCTACGAGCAGTACTTC CASSQSTAPYEQYF
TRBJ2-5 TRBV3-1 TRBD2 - TGTGCCAGCAGCCCCGGGACTAGCGGGACCCTTCAAGAGACCCAGTACTTC CASSPGTSGTLQETQYF
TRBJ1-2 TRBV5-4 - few TGTGCCAGCAGGCCCCGGTCAGGGCTTGATGGCTACACCTTC CASRPRSGLDGYTF
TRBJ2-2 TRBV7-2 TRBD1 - TGTGCCAGCAGTACCCTCGGGACAGCGAACACCGGGGAGCTGTTTTTT CASSTLGTANTGELFF
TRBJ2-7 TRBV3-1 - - TGTGCCAGCAGCCAAGACAGTGGTAGCTACTCCTACGAGCAGTACTTC CASSQDSGSYSYEQYF
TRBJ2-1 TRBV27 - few TGTGCCAGCAGTTTACTACTCCCGCTCTTAGCGGCTAGCTCCTACAATGAGCAGTTCTTC CASSLLLPLLAASSYNEQFF
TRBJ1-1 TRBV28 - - TGTGCCAGCAGTTCCCCCGGGATACATAACACTGAAGCTTTCTTT CASSSPGIHNTEAFF
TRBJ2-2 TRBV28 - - TGTGCCAGCAGCCCCGCACGGGGGTTCCCCGGGGAGCTGTTTTTT CASSPARGFPGELFF
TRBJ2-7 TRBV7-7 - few TGTGCTAGCAGCCATACCCGGGACCTCCAGAACGAGCAGTACTTC CASSHTRDLQNEQYF
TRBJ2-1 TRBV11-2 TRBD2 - TGTGCCAGCAGCCGTAGCGGGGGGGCCGAGAGAAGTGAGCAGTTCTTC CASSRSGGAERSEQFF
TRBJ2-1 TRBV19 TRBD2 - TGTGCCAGTAGTGGGACTAGCGGGAACAGAGCCTACAATGAGCAGTTCTTC CASSGTSGNRAYNEQFF
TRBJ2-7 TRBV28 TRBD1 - TGTGCCAGTGGACAGGGTGCGAGTGAGCAGTACTTC CASGQGASEQYF
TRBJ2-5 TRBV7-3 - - TGTGCCAGCAGCCAAGGGGGGCAAGAGACCCAGTACTTC CASSQGGQETQYF
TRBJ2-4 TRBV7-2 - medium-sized TGTGCCAGCAGCCTTCGGCAGGGGCTAGCCAAAAACATTCAGTACTTC CASSLRQGLAKNIQYF
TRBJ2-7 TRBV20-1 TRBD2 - TGCAGTGCTAGAGAACCGGGACTAGCGGGACTCAACGAGCAGTACTTC CSAREPGLAGLNEQYF
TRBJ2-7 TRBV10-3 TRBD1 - TGTGCCATCAGTGACCTCCGGGACAGGGGTTCGGACCGGGGTTACGAGCAGTACTTC CAISDLRDRGSDRGYEQYF
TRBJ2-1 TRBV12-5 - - TGTGCTAGTGGCTCGACCCAGGTCCACAATGAGCAGTTCTTC CASGSTQVHNEQFF
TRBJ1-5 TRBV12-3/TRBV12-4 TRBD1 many TGTGCCAGCAGAGGACAGGCAAATCAGCCCCAGCATTTT CASRGQANQPQHF
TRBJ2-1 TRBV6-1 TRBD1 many TGTGCCACCCGAGTGGGACAGGGGGATATTGAGCAGTTCTTC CATRVGQGDIEQFF
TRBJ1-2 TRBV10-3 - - TGTGCCATCAGTGAAAGGGGCGACTATGGCTACACCTTC CAISERGDYGYTF
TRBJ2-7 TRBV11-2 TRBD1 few TGTGCCAGCAGAACCCTGGGACAGTCCAGGGACGAGCAGTACTTC CASRTLGQSRDEQYF